The 29 T cell receptor beta chains in this list originate from one sample, sequenced in a study of shared clonotypes between healthy human individuals. The data were produced by immunoSEQ multiplex PCR, yet TCRdb's version contains in-frame clones alone and is incomplete. The table lists about 95,000 clones, about two thirds of them singletons. Sequencing used memory CD8+ T cells sorted from blood. The sample's subset: CD45RO+ cells pooled with CCR7-negative TemRA cells. These receptors all come from a man aged 25-45 years in good health.

The rearrangement links TRBV27 to TRBJ1-5; 7 nucleotides agree with TRBD1. Germline trimming cut 5 bases from V and 8 bases from J; bases unmatched to any gene: 9. The CDR3 is 14 residues long. From germline, CDR1 is MNHEY and CDR2 SMNVEV (reference sequence). The CDR3 loop is CASSQDRVLEPQHF. The DNA for the CDR3 is TGTGCCAGCAGTCAAGACAGGGTTTTAGAGCCCCAGCATTTT.

On this clone itself: An end of the junction does not agree with germline; a read error may underlie this. The CDR3, as DNA: TGTGCCAGCACTTTAGCAGGGGTCGGCACTGAAGCTTTCTTT. Translating gives CASTLAGVGTEAFF. The chain is built from TRBV28 and TRBJ1-1, with a possible D match to TRBD1 (6 bases). This CDR3 spans 14 amino acids. The germline CDR1 and CDR2 sequences are MDHEN and SYDVKM.

The chain couples TRBV27 to TRBJ2-3; 14 bases line up with TRBD2. The length of the CDR3 is 18 residues. J lost 4 bases, V lost 3 bases, and 9 bases had no gene match. Germline V gene sequence: CDR1 MNHEY, CDR2 SMNVEV (reference sequence). The CDR3 region has the DNA TGTGCCAGCAGTTTTCTTGGGACTAGCGGGAGTAGCCCAGATACGCAGTATTTT. Its translation is CASSFLGTSGSSPDTQYF.

There are many counts of this clone. The chain links TRBV7-9 to TRBJ1-1; a weak D match, TRBD1 (6 bases). The CDR3 runs to 14 residues. V was trimmed by 1 base and J by 7 bases, leaving 13 bases between them. Looked up from germline, CDR1 is SEHNR and CDR2 is FQNEAQ (reference sequence). CDR3 sequence: CASSLGLGALEAFF. CDR3 in DNA: TGTGCCAGCAGCTTAGGTCTGGGGGCCCTTGAAGCTTTCTTT. The full variable domain, in which reference TRBV7-9 and TRBJ1-1 provide the parts outside the CDR3, is DTGVSQNPRHKITKRGQNVTFRCDPISEHNRLYWYRQTLGQGPEFLTYFQNEAQLEKSRLLSDRFSAERPKGSFSTLEIQRTEQGDSAMYLCASSLGLGALEAFFGQGTRLTVV.

The rearrangement joins TRBV6-5 to TRBJ2-7; 7 bases fit TRBD2. The germline CDR1 and CDR2 sequences are MNHEY and SVGAGI. Trimming removed 4 bases from V and 0 bases from J; junction bases left unmatched: 3. The CDR3 spans 14 residues. This chain's CDR3 is CASSLRESSYEQYF. In nucleotides, the CDR3 is TGTGCCAGCAGTTTGCGGGAGAGCTCCTACGAGCAGTACTTC.

The chain joins TRBV4-2 to TRBJ2-7; no definite D call. This CDR3 comprises 14 residues. Between the trimmed V and J ends, which lost 0 bases and 2 bases, there was a span of 8 bases. Germline V lookup: CDR1 LGHNA, CDR2 YNFKEQ. CDR3 in amino acids: CASSQEGWTYEQYF. CDR3 nucleotide sequence: TGTGCCAGCAGCCAAGAAGGATGGACCTACGAGCAGTACTTC.

The J gene is TRBJ1-5, the V gene TRBV4-1, with 8 bases identical to TRBD1. Losses at the gene ends were 3 bases for V and 7 bases for J; bases not matched to a gene: 11. The CDR3 totals 16 residues. Germline CDR1 is MGHRA and CDR2 is YSYEKL. The CDR3 nucleotides read TGCGCCAGCAGCCAGACTGGACAGGGAGGTCTACAGCCCCAGCATTTT. Its translation is CASSQTGQGGLQPQHF.

V gene TRBV4-1 combines with J gene TRBJ2-3; a weak D match, TRBD2 (6 bases). Trimming removed 4 bases at V and 0 bases at J, with 14 bases between. This CDR3 has 16 amino acids. Germline V gene sequence: CDR1 MGHRA, CDR2 YSYEKL. This chain's CDR3 is CASSPTLAFSTDTQYF. CDR3 in DNA: TGCGCCAGCAGCCCAACTCTAGCGTTCAGCACAGATACGCAGTATTTT.

This rearrangement joins TRBV19 to TRBJ2-1, with D possibly TRBD2 on 5 matching bases. V was cut by 8 bases and J by 8 bases, with 13 bases left in between. There are 12 residues in the CDR3. Germline values: CDR1 LNHDA, CDR2 SQIVND (reference sequence). The CDR3, as DNA: TGTGCCAGTTCAAGCGGAGGCTATGAGCAGTTCTTC. Translating it yields CASSSGGYEQFF.

DNA for the CDR3: TGTGCCAGCAGCTCCTGGACTAGCGGGGATTACGAGCAGTACTTC. Translation gives CASSSWTSGDYEQYF. V and J are TRBV5-4 and TRBJ2-7; 12 bases fit TRBD2. The CDR3 totals 15 residues. Looked up from germline, CDR1 is SGHNT and CDR2 is YYREEE (reference sequence). V shed 3 bases, J shed 4 bases, and the junction held 5 bases outside the gene matches.

With respect to this clone: A much larger clone is a single base away; this may be a read error. Distinct nucleotide sequences in the sample also encode this CDR3. The chain employs TRBV5-4 and TRBJ2-6; D call uncertain. The CDR3 loop spans 14 amino acids. Germline CDR1 is SGHNT and CDR2 is YYREEE (reference sequence). The V gene lost 2 bases and the J gene lost 2 bases, with 5 bases spanning the gap. CDR3 DNA sequence: TGTGCCAGCAGCTTTGGCCCTGGGGCCAACGTCCTGACTTTC. This codes for CASSFGPGANVLTF.

This clone turned up a few times. The V and J genes are TRBV7-9 and TRBJ2-7; 7 bases are a match to TRBD1. The V and J ends lost 6 bases and 2 bases, in that order; junction bases with no gene match: 16. Germline V lookup: CDR1 SEHNR, CDR2 FQNEAQ (reference sequence). The CDR3 length is 17 residues. CDR3: CASRGDRSQGVPYEQYF. The CDR3, as DNA: TGTGCCAGCAGGGGAGACAGGTCCCAGGGGGTACCCTACGAGCAGTACTTC.

A word on this clone: This could be a read error, since a much larger clone is one nucleotide away. J is TRBJ1-5 and V is TRBV6-6, with unresolved D. V lost 3 bases and J 0 bases, leaving 3 bases between the germline ends. Germline CDR1 and CDR2: MNHNY and SVGAGI (reference sequence). CDR3 size: 13 residues. CDR3 sequence: CASSYYSNQPQHF. The CDR3 bases are TGTGCCAGCAGTTATTATAGCAATCAGCCCCAGCATTTT.

This chain links TRBV27 with TRBJ2-1; D perhaps matches TRBD2 (5 bases). The V gene's germline CDR1 is MNHEY and CDR2 SMNVEV (reference sequence). The CDR3 covers 14 residues. Trimming pared 5 bases from V and 0 bases from J, leaving 8 bases between. The CDR3 reads CASSPTSSYNEQFF. As DNA, the CDR3 is TGTGCCAGCAGTCCTACTAGCTCCTACAATGAGCAGTTCTTC.

V and J are TRBV15 and TRBJ2-2, with D maybe TRBD1 (6 bases). Germline values: CDR1 LNHNV, CDR2 YYDKDF (reference sequence). The CDR3 is 18 residues long. V gave up 3 bases and J gave up 2 bases, with 19 bases separating them. The CDR3 protein is CATSSEATGTRNTGELFF. CDR3 DNA sequence: TGTGCCACCAGCAGTGAAGCGACCGGGACACGAAACACCGGGGAGCTGTTTTTT.

This clone appeared a few times. This chain connects TRBV27 to TRBJ2-5, with 10 bases fitting TRBD2. With 5 bases clipped from V and 1 base from J, the junction kept 10 bases outside the gene matches. Germline V CDR1 and CDR2: MNHEY, SMNVEV (reference sequence). CDR3 length: 17 amino acids. CDR3 loop: CASSLIGLADTQETQYF. CDR3 bases: TGTGCCAGCAGTCTAATCGGACTAGCGGATACCCAAGAGACCCAGTACTTC.

This clone has a count of ten or more. The chain joins TRBV4-1 to TRBJ2-3, with 7 bases aligning to TRBD1. Germline assignment: CDR1 MGHRA and CDR2 YSYEKL. CDR3 length: 15 residues. V lost 5 bases, J lost 1 base, and 6 bases stayed unmatched. The CDR3 DNA reads TGCGCCAGCAGCTATAGACAGGGCCGCACAGATACGCAGTATTTT. This gives the protein CASSYRQGRTDTQYF.

This clone showed up many times. The rearrangement joins TRBV28 to TRBJ1-5; D gene uncertain. CDR3 length equals 14 residues. The V gene lost 6 bases and the J gene lost 1 base, with 10 bases spanning the gap. Germline V gene data show CDR1 as MDHEN and CDR2 as SYDVKM. The CDR3 DNA is TGTGCCAGCAGACGGGGATTAAGCAATCAGCCCCAGCATTTT. Translated: CASRRGLSNQPQHF.

This clone appeared a few times. The chain has TRBV30 and TRBJ2-7; 8 positions match TRBD1. The CDR3 spans 14 residues. With V trimmed by 0 bases and J by 4 bases, 5 bases remained unmatched. Germline V lookup: CDR1 GTSNPN, CDR2 SVGIG (reference sequence). This chain's CDR3 is CAWSVTGVGYEQYF. The CDR3 DNA reads as TGTGCCTGGAGTGTGACAGGGGTGGGGTACGAGCAGTACTTC. The variable domain in full, with the rest retrieved from reference TRBV30 and TRBJ2-7, is SQTIHQWPATLVQPVGSPLSLECTVEGTSNPNLYWYRQAAGRGLQLLFYSVGIGQISSEVPQNLSASRPQDRQFILSSKKLLLSDSGFYLCAWSVTGVGYEQYFGPGTRLTVT.

The chain recombines TRBV2 with TRBJ2-7; possible D gene TRBD2, 6 bases. V lost 4 bases and J lost 1, with 11 bases in between. This CDR3 contains 14 residues. Germline V gene sequence: CDR1 SNHLY, CDR2 FYNNEI. The CDR3 region is CASSVAGTSYEQYF. CDR3 bases: TGTGCCAGCAGTGTTGCGGGGACGTCCTACGAGCAGTACTTC.

This rearrangement joins TRBV10-1 to TRBJ2-7, with 8 bases matching TRBD1. Unmatched junction bases numbered 18, after V lost 6 bases and J lost 2 bases. Germline CDR1 reads WNHNN; CDR2 reads SYGVQD (reference sequence). The CDR3 has 18 residues. CDR3 in DNA: TGCGCCAGCAGACTGACAGGGGTGAAGAATAAGAGGACCTACGAGCAGTACTTC. Its protein is CASRLTGVKNKRTYEQYF.

This clone appeared many times. This chain connects TRBV6-5 to TRBJ1-5; 7 bases map to TRBD1. The ends lost 6 bases at V and 3 bases at J; junction bases unmatched: 5. The CDR3 contains 14 residues. Germline assignment: CDR1 MNHEY and CDR2 SVGAGI. CDR3: CASRRTGDNQPQHF. CDR3 nucleotide sequence: TGTGCCAGCAGGCGCACAGGGGACAATCAGCCCCAGCATTTT.

The rearrangement uses TRBV6-1 and TRBJ2-1, with 7 bases lining up with TRBD1. Germline V lookup: CDR1 MNHNS, CDR2 SASEGT. The CDR3 is 14 residues long. V lost 1 base, J lost 16 bases, and 13 bases stayed unmatched. The CDR3 region is CASSEDRGRAGAFF. CDR3 in DNA: TGTGCCAGCAGTGAAGACAGGGGTCGGGCCGGCGCCTTCTTC.

V usage is TRBV7-9 and J usage is TRBJ1-1; 8 nucleotides line up with TRBD1. The CDR3 has 15 amino acids. The germline V gene encodes CDR1 SEHNR and CDR2 FQNEAQ (reference sequence). V dropped 4 bases and J dropped 4; count of bases not matched to a gene: 8. The CDR3 DNA sequence: TGTGCCAGCAGCTACCGACAGGGGTTAAGCACTGAAGCTTTCTTT. Amino acids: CASSYRQGLSTEAFF.

CDR3 bases: TGTGCCAGCAGTGAACAACTAGCGGGAGAGTTGGAAAACATTCAGTACTTC. Translating it yields CASSEQLAGELENIQYF. This sequence joins TRBV25-1 and TRBJ2-4; TRBD2 aligns across 11 bases. V dropped 2 bases and J dropped 5; count of bases not matched to a gene: 8. Germline CDR1 reads MGHDK; CDR2 reads SYGVNS. CDR3 length equals 17 residues.

The rearrangement links TRBV6-4 to TRBJ2-2; TRBD2 matches 7 bases. Germline V gene data show CDR1 as MRHNA and CDR2 as SNTAGT. J lost 1 base, V lost 7 bases, and 3 bases had no gene match. The CDR3 loop spans 14 amino acids. CDR3 in amino acids: CASTSGVNTGELFF. For the CDR3, the DNA is TGTGCCAGCACTAGCGGAGTGAACACCGGGGAGCTGTTTTTT.

This sequence joins TRBV27 and TRBJ2-3, with 8 bases lining up with TRBD2. Looked up from germline, CDR1 is MNHEY and CDR2 is SMNVEV (reference sequence). V trimming: 2 bases; J trimming: 1 base; junction bases outside the gene matches: 8. This CDR3 is built from 17 residues. Here the CDR3 DNA reads TGTGCCAGCAGTTTACTCCGGGGGGGGGCGCGCACAGATACGCAGTATTTT. This translates into CASSLLRGGARTDTQYF.

The chain has TRBV6-5 and TRBJ2-5, with D perhaps given as TRBD1 or TRBD2 (5 bases each). This CDR3 is 14 amino acids long. Germline V CDR1 and CDR2: MNHEY, SVGAGI. V was cut by 2 bases and J by 7 bases, with 14 bases left in between. The CDR3 is CASSYPDGAGTQYF. CDR3 DNA: TGTGCCAGCAGTTACCCCGACGGGGCGGGGACCCAGTACTTC.

V usage is TRBV7-2 and J usage is TRBJ2-7; TRBD2 aligns across 13 bases. The V segment lost 1 base and the J segment 4 bases; nucleotides outside the gene matches: 4. The CDR3 has 16 residues. Germline V gene lookup returns CDR1 SGHTA and CDR2 FQGNSA. CDR3 region: CASSLEGTSGKYEQYF. The DNA of the CDR3 is TGTGCCAGCAGCTTAGAGGGGACTAGCGGGAAATACGAGCAGTACTTC.